This TCR beta chain was captured by sequencing in a study of T-cell memory formation after mild COVID-19. Looking at the study overall: Clusters of TCRs were largely donor specific. Study-level points and caveats: The main location of contracting CD4+ clones was CM and EM, and that of contracting CD8+ clones was EMRA.

This clonotype turned up a few times. Antigen: not known. The junction departs from the called germline gene at one end, perhaps through a read error. TCRdb reprocessed the 5' RACE reads with MiXCR, giving one entry per CDR3 protein. The sample records about 410,000 distinct CDR3 sequences, 20% to 25% being singletons. This CDR3 region has 11 residues. Looked up from germline, CDR1 is SGHDN and CDR2 is FVKESK. Material for sequencing was PBMCs or a T cell subset sorted from them (not recorded which). This sequence originates from an adult woman who had mild COVID-19 (a few samples of this study predate the infection). Cell type and time point are not known. J is TRBJ2-1 and V is TRBV14; 8 positions match TRBD2. CDR3: CASSPQRELFF. The CDR3 DNA reads as TGTGCCAGCAGCCCCCAGCGGGAGCTGTTCTTC.